These 16 T cell receptor beta chains were sequenced from one sample in a study of blood T cell repertoires in COVID-19. Repertoires were generated with immunoSEQ multiplex PCR, while TCRdb's copy carries only in-frame clones and drops some. Of around 170,000 clones listed, 80% were seen once; the top ten hold around 15%. The sample was PBMCs or T cells enriched from blood (not recorded which). The receptors here all came from a man aged 55 to 70 who had been exposed to COVID-19.

V gene TRBV7-3 combines with J gene TRBJ2-2, with 7 bases aligning to TRBD2. V trimming: 5 bases; J trimming: 7 bases; junction bases outside the gene matches: 10. The germline V gene encodes CDR1 SGHTA and CDR2 FQGTGA. This CDR3 spans 15 amino acids. CDR3 coding DNA: TGTGCCAGCAGCCAAGGGGTTGCGGGGGACGGGGAGCTGTTTTTT. Encoded protein: CASSQGVAGDGELFF.

This chain uses TRBV9 with TRBJ2-7; TRBD2 might be the D (6 bases). This CDR3 region has 15 residues. CDR1 SGDLS and CDR2 YYNGEE come from the germline V gene. Trimming left V 0 bases short and J 2 bases short, with 12 bases between. In nucleotides, the CDR3 is TGTGCCAGCAGCGTAGACTGGGGCGGGACCTACGAGCAGTACTTC. This sequence encodes CASSVDWGGTYEQYF.

This chain connects TRBV19 to TRBJ1-2, with D unresolved. The CDR3 is 14 amino acids. With 5 bases removed from V and 3 bases from J, the gap between germline ends came to 13 bases. Germline CDR1 reads LNHDA; CDR2 reads SQIVND (reference sequence). CDR3 coding DNA: TGTGCCAGTAGTCCGTTGGGCTTGGACTATGGCTACACCTTC. Translated, it gives CASSPLGLDYGYTF.

The chain is built from TRBV2 and TRBJ2-2; TRBD1 might be the D (5 bases). The CDR3 is 13 residues long. In germline, CDR1 is SNHLY, CDR2 FYNNEI. The V and J ends lost 7 bases and 1 base respectively, with 7 bases between them. The CDR3 nucleotides read TGTGCCAGCATGCAGGGGAACACCGGGGAGCTGTTTTTT. Translating it yields CASMQGNTGELFF.

This clone has more than one count but fewer than ten. The chain has TRBV29-1 and TRBJ1-5; TRBD1 is a possible D gene (6 bases). Germline V gene sequence: CDR1 SQVTM, CDR2 ANQGSEA. The CDR3 length is 13 residues. Trimming pared 4 bases from V and 5 bases from J, leaving 12 bases between. Written as DNA, the CDR3 is TGCAGCGTTGGAGGGACATGGGATCAGCCCCAGCATTTT. Translated, it gives CSVGGTWDQPQHF.

V and J are TRBV10-3 and TRBJ2-4; TRBD1 aligns across 9 bases. After removal of 4 bases from V and 5 bases from J, the junction contained 6 bases not matched to a gene. Germline V gene sequence: CDR1 ENHRY, CDR2 SYGVKD. The CDR3 consists of 15 residues. The CDR3 loop reads CAISGGQGGENIQYF. CDR3 coding DNA: TGTGCCATCAGTGGGGGACAGGGCGGTGAAAACATTCAGTACTTC.

The J gene is TRBJ2-7, the V gene TRBV27; D unresolved. Trimming cost V 3 bases and J 7 bases, with 13 bases left between them. Germline V lookup: CDR1 MNHEY, CDR2 SMNVEV (reference sequence). The CDR3 extends over 13 amino acids. CDR3 residues: CASSLNRHEEQYF. CDR3 nucleotide sequence: TGTGCCAGCAGTTTGAACAGACACGAAGAGCAGTACTTC.

The genes are TRBV28 and TRBJ2-1; tentative D call: TRBD2 (5 bases). Trimming stripped 3 bases from V and 9 bases from J, with 9 bases between. The length of the CDR3 is 12 residues. Germline-derived CDR1 and CDR2 are MDHEN and SYDVKM. CDR3 region: CASSLRRGEQFF. CDR3 coding DNA: TGTGCCAGCAGTTTGCGCCGGGGTGAGCAGTTCTTC. Full variable domain (missing parts from reference TRBV28 and TRBJ2-1): DVKVTQSSRYLVKRTGEKVFLECVQDMDHENMFWYRQDPGLGLRLIYFSYDVKMKEKGDIPEGYSVSREKKERFSLILESASTNQTSMYLCASSLRRGEQFFGPGTRLTVL.

In this sample, this clone turned up a few times. CDR3 sequence: CAWSRTSGPYNEQFF. CDR3 in DNA: TGTGCCTGGAGTCGGACTAGCGGCCCCTACAATGAGCAGTTCTTC. The chain employs TRBV30 and TRBJ2-1, with 10 bases lining up with TRBD2. V shed 2 bases, J shed 2 bases, and the junction held 3 bases outside the gene matches. The V gene's germline CDR1 is GTSNPN and CDR2 SVGIG (reference sequence). The CDR3 runs 15 residues. The full variable domain, its missing parts supplied by reference TRBV30 and TRBJ2-1, is SQTIHQWPATLVQPVGSPLSLECTVEGTSNPNLYWYRQAAGRGLQLLFYSVGIGQISSEVPQNLSASRPQDRQFILSSKKLLLSDSGFYLCAWSRTSGPYNEQFFGPGTRLTVL.

This clone appeared once. The rearrangement uses TRBV7-2 and TRBJ1-6; maybe TRBD1 (6 bases). CDR3 length: 14 amino acids. Germline-derived CDR1 and CDR2 are SGHTA and FQGNSA. V lost 4 bases and J 8 bases, leaving 12 bases between the germline ends. CDR3 sequence (DNA): TGTGCCAGCAGCTCTCAGGGGTTCTATTCACCCCTCCACTTT. Protein sequence: CASSSQGFYSPLHF.

In DNA, the CDR3 is TGTGCCAGCAGCCAACACGGACAGCCCTACGAGCAGTACTTC. The encoded protein is CASSQHGQPYEQYF. The chain is built from TRBV6-5 and TRBJ2-7; possibly TRBD1 for D (6 bases). Germline V gene sequence: CDR1 MNHEY, CDR2 SVGAGI. Between the trimmed V and J ends, which lost 6 bases and 2 bases, there was a span of 14 bases. The CDR3 runs to 14 residues.

This chain connects TRBV5-1 to TRBJ2-2, with TRBD1 matching 8 bases. The CDR3 extends over 17 amino acids. Trimming at V came to 0 bases and at J to 3 bases, leaving 7 bases not matched to a gene. The germline CDR1 and CDR2 sequences are SGHRS and YFSETQ. CDR3 DNA sequence: TGCGCCAGCAGCTTGGTGGTTGTGACAGGGGACACCGGGGAGCTGTTTTTT. Protein: CASSLVVVTGDTGELFF.

V usage is TRBV21-1 and J usage is TRBJ1-5. TRBV21-1 is flagged as a pseudogene. The CDR3 sequence is 16 residues long. As DNA, the CDR3 is TGTGCCAGCAGCAAAGAGGGCGGAAGTCGGGGATGTCCCCAGCATTTT. As protein: CASSKEGGSRGCPQHF.

Comments on this clone: In the same sample, other DNA sequences code for this CDR3. The chain has TRBV9 and TRBJ2-7, with D tentatively TRBD2 (6 bases). Germline assignment: CDR1 SGDLS and CDR2 YYNGEE. V dropped 0 bases and J dropped 2 bases, with 12 bases sitting between them. This CDR3 region has 15 residues. The CDR3 region is CASSVGGGSPYEQYF. CDR3 DNA sequence: TGTGCCAGCAGCGTAGGAGGAGGGAGTCCCTACGAGCAGTACTTC.

The chain carries TRBV5-4 and TRBJ2-3, with D maybe TRBD1 (5 bases). The CDR3 is made up of 12 amino acids. Germline CDR1 and CDR2: SGHNT and YYREEE (reference sequence). The ends were cut back, 10 bases at V and 3 bases at J, with 12 bases in the middle. The CDR3 reads CAFDRGTDTQYF. Written as DNA, the CDR3 is TGTGCCTTCGACAGAGGTACAGATACGCAGTATTTT.

The chain joins TRBV7-8 to TRBJ1-5; 7 nucleotides line up with TRBD1. The CDR3 is 15 residues long. With 5 bases clipped from V and 7 bases from J, the junction kept 11 bases outside the gene matches. Per the germline V gene, CDR1 is SGHVS and CDR2 is FQNEAQ. The CDR3 DNA sequence: TGTGCCAGCAGCCTATATGACAGGGTTAGCCAGCCCCAGCATTTT. It translates to CASSLYDRVSQPQHF.